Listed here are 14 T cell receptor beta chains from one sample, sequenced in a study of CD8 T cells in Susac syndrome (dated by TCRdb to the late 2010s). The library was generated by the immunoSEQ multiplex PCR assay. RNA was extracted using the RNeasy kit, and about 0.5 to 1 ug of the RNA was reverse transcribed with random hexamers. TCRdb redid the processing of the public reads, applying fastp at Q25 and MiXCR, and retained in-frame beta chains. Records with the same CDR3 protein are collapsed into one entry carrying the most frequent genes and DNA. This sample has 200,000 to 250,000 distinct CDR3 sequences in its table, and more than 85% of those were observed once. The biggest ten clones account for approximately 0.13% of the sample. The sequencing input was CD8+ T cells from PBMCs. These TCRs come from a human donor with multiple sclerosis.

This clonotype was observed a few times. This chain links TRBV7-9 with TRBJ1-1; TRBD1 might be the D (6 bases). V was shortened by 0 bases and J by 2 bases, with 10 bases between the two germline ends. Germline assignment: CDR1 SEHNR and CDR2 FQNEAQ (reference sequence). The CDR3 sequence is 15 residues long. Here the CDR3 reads CASSLAPGQNTEAFF. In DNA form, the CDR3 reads TGTGCCAGCAGCTTAGCGCCGGGACAAAACACTGAAGCTTTCTTT.

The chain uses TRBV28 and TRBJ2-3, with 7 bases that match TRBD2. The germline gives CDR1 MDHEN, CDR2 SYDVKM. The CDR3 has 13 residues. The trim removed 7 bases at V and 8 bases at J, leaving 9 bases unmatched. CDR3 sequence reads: CASTLLPGGTQYF. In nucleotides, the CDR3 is TGTGCCAGCACCCTACTTCCGGGGGGTACGCAGTATTTT.

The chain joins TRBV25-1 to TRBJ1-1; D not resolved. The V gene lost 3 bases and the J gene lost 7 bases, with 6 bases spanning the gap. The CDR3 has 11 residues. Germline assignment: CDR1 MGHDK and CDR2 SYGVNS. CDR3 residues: CASSDAREAFF. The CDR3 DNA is TGTGCCAGCAGTGATGCCCGTGAAGCTTTCTTT.

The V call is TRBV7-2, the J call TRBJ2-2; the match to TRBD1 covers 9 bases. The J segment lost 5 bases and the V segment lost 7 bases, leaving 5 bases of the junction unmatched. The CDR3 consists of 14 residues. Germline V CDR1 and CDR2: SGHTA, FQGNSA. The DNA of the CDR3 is TGTGCCAGCATCGGGACAGGGAGGACCGGGGAGCTGTTTTTT. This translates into CASIGTGRTGELFF. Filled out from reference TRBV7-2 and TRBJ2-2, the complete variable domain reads GAGVSQSPSNKVTEKGKDVELRCDPISGHTALYWYRQSLGQGLEFLIYFQGNSAPDKSGLPSDRFSAERTGGSVSTLTIQRTQQEDSAVYLCASIGTGRTGELFFGEGSRLTVL.

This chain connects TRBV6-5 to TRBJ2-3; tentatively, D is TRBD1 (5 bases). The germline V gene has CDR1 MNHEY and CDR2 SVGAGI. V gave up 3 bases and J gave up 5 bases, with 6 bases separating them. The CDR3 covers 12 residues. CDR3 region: CASSYRGDTQYF. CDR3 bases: TGTGCCAGCAGTTATAGGGGAGATACGCAGTATTTT.

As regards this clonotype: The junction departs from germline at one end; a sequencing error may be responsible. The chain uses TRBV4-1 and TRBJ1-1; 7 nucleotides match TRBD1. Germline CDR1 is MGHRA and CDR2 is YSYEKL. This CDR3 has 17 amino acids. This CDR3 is CASSQGGLRRINTEAFF. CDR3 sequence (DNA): TGCGCCAGCAGTCAAGGGGGCCTCCGTCGTATTAACACTGAAGCTTTCTTT.

This chain's CDR3 is CASSYSRGWGDEQFF. For the CDR3, the DNA is TGTGCCAGCAGTTACTCGAGGGGTTGGGGCGATGAGCAGTTCTTC. The chain combines TRBV6-5 with TRBJ2-1; the D gene could be TRBD1 or TRBD2 (5 bases each). Trimming cost V 0 bases and J 8 bases, with 14 bases left between them. This CDR3 spans 15 amino acids. Germline lookup yields CDR1 MNHEY and CDR2 SVGAGI.

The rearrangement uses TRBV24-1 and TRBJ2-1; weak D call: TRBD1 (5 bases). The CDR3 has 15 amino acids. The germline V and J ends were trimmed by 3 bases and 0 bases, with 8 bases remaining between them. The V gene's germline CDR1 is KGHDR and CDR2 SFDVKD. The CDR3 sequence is CATSDHRSSYNEQFF. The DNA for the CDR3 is TGTGCCACCAGTGATCACAGGAGCTCCTACAATGAGCAGTTCTTC.

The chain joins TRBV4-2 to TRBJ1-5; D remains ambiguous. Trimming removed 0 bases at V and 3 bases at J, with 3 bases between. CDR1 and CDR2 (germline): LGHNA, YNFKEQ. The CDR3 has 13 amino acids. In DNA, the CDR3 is TGTGCCAGCAGCCAAGAATACAATCAGCCCCAGCATTTT. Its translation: CASSQEYNQPQHF.

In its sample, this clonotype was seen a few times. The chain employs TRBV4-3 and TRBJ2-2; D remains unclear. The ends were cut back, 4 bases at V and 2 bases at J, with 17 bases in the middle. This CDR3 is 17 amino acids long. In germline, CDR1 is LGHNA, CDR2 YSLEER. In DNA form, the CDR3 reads TGCGCCAGCAGCCCCGTACTTAGTCGGGCCAACACCGGGGAGCTGTTTTTT. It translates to CASSPVLSRANTGELFF.

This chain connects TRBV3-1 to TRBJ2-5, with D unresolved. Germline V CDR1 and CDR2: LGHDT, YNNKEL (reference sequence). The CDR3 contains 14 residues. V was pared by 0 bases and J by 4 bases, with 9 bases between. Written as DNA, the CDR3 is TGTGCCAGCAGCCAAGATCGGCAGGTAGAGACCCAGTACTTC. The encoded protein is CASSQDRQVETQYF.

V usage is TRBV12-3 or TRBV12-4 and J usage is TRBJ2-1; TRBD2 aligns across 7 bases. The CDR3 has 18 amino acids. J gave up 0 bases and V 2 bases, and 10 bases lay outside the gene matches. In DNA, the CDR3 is TGTGCCAGCAGTTTACAGGGCGGGGGACCAAGCTCCTACAATGAGCAGTTCTTC. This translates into CASSLQGGGPSSYNEQFF.

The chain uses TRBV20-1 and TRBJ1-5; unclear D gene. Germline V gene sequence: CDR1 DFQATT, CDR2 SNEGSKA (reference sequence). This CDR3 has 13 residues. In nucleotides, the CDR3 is TGCAAAGACTCGTCCGGAGGCAATCAGCCCCAGCATTTT. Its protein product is CKDSSGGNQPQHF.

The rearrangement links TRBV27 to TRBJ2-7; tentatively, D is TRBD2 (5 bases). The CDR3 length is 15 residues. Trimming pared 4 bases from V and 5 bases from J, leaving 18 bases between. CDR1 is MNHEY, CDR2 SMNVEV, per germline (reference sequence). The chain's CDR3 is CASSSAPISGNEQYF. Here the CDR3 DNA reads TGTGCCAGCAGTTCGGCCCCGATTTCGGGGAACGAGCAGTACTTC.